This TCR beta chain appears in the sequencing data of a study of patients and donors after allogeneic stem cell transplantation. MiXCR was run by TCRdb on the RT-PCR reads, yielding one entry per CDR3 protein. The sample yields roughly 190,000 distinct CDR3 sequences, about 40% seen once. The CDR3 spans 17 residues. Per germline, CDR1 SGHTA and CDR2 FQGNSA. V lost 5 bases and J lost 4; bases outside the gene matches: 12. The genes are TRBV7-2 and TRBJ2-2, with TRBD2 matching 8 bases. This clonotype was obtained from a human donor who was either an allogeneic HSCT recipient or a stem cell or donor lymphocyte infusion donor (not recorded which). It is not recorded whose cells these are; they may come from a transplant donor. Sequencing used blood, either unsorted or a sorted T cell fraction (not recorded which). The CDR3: CASSPSLAGSGTGELFF. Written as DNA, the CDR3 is TGTGCCAGCAGCCCATCTTTAGCGGGGTCGGGCACCGGGGAGCTGTTTTTT.